This T cell receptor (beta chain) originates from a study of T cell responses to AZD1222 COVID-19 vaccine. Study observations and caveats: Only a handful of individuals given AZD1222 were seropositive at baseline.

Assay: immunoSEQ multiplex PCR; the TCRdb copy retains only in-frame clones and omits some. This sample has roughly 120,000 clones, with 92% found just once. As for this clone: Its antigen is not identified.

Pooled together were second doses at about 4 or about 12 weeks. V was clipped by 6 bases and J by 4 bases, with 10 bases between them. This CDR3 spans 14 amino acids. CDR1 and CDR2 (germline): LNHDA, SQIVND (reference sequence). The clonotype comes from an adult who received the AZD1222 COVID-19 vaccine. This sequence joins TRBV19 and TRBJ1-6, with a weak D call TRBD1 (5 bases). The sample here was peripheral blood, taken 28 days after the second AZD1222 dose. The CDR3 protein is CASRGDSYNSPLHF. In DNA, the CDR3 is TGTGCCAGTAGGGGCGACAGTTATAATTCACCCCTCCACTTT.